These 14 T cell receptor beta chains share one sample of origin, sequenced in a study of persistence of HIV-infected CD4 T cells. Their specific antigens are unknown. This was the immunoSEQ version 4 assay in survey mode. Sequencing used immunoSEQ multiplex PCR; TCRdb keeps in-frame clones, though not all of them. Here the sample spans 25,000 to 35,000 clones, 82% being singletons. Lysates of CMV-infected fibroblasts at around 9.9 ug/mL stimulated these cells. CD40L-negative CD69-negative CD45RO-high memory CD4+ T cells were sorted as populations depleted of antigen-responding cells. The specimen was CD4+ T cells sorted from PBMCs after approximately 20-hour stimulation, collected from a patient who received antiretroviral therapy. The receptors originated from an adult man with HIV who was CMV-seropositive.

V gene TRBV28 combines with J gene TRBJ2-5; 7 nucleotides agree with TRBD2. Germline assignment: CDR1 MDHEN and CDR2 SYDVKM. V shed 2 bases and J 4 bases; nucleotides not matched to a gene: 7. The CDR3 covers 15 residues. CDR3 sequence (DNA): TGTGCCAGCAGTTTAGAACGGGGGGATGTAGAGACCCAGTACTTC. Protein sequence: CASSLERGDVETQYF.

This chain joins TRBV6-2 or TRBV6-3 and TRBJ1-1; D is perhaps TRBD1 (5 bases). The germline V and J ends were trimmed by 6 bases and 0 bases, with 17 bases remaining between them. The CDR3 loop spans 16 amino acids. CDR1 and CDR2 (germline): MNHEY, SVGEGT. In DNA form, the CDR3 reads TGTGCCAGCAGCCACCCCGTGACAGCCATGAACACTGAAGCTTTCTTT. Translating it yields CASSHPVTAMNTEAFF.

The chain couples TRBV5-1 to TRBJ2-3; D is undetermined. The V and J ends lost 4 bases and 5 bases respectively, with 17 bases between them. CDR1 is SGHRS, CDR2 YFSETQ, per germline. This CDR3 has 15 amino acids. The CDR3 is CASSPLGAFGDTQYF. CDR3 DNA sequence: TGCGCCAGCAGCCCCCTGGGTGCCTTCGGAGATACGCAGTATTTT.

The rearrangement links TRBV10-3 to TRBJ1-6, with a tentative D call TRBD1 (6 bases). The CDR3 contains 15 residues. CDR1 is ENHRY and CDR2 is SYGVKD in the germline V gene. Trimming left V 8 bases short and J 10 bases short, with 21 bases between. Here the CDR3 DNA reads TGTGCCATCCGAGCAACTCCGGGACAAAGATCACCCCTCCACTTT. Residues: CAIRATPGQRSPLHF.

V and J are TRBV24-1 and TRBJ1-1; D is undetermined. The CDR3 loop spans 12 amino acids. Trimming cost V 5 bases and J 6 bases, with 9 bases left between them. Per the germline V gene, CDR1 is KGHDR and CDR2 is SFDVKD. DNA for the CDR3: TGTGCCACCAGTGGCCTCGGTGCTGAAGCTTTCTTT. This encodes CATSGLGAEAFF.

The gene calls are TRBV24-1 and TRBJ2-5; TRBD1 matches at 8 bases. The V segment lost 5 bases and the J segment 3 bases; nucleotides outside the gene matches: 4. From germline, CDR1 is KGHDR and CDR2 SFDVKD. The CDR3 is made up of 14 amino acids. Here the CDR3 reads CATSALDREETQYF. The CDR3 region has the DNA TGTGCCACCAGTGCCTTGGACAGGGAAGAGACCCAGTACTTC.

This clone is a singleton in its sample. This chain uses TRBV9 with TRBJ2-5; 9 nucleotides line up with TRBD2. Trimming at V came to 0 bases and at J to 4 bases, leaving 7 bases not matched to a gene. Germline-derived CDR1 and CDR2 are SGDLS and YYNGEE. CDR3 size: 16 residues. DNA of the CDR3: TGTGCCAGCAGCGTAGCTGGGGCGGGGGGGCGAGAGACCCAGTACTTC. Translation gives CASSVAGAGGRETQYF.

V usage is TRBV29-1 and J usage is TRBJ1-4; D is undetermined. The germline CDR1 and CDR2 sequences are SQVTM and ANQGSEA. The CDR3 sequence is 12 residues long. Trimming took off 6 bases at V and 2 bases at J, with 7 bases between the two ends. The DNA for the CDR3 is TGCAGCGTCCTTGGGACTAATGAAAAACTGTTTTTT. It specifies CSVLGTNEKLFF.

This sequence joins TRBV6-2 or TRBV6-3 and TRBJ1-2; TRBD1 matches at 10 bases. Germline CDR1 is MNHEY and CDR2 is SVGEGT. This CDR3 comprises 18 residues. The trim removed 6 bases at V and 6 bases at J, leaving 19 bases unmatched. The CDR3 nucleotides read TGTGCCAGCAGCCTCGGCCTCGGGACAGGGGCTGAACGGGATGGCTACACCTTC. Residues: CASSLGLGTGAERDGYTF.

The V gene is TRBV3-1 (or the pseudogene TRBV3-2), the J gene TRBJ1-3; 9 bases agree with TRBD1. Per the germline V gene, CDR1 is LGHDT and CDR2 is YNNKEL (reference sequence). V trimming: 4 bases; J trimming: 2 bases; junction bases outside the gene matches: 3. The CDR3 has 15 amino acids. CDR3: CASSRTGDTGNTIYF. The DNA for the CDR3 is TGTGCCAGCAGCCGGACAGGGGACACTGGAAACACCATATATTTT.

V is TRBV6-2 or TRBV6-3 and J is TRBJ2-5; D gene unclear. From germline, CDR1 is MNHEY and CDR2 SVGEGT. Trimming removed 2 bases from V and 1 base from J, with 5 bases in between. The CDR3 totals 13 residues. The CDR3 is CASSYRRQETQYF. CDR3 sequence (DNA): TGTGCCAGCAGTTACAGGCGCCAAGAGACCCAGTACTTC.

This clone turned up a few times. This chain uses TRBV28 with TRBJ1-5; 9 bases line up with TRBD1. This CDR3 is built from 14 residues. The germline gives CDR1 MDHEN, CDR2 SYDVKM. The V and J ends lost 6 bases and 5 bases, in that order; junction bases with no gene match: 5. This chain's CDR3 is CASRATGGYQPQHF. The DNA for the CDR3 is TGTGCCAGCAGGGCAACAGGGGGCTATCAGCCCCAGCATTTT.

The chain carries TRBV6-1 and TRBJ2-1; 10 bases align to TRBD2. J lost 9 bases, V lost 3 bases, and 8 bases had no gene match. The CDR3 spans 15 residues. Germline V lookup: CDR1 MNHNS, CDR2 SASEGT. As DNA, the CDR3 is TGTGCCAGCAGTGATTCTCAGCGGGGGGGAGTTGAGCAGTTCTTC. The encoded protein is CASSDSQRGGVEQFF.

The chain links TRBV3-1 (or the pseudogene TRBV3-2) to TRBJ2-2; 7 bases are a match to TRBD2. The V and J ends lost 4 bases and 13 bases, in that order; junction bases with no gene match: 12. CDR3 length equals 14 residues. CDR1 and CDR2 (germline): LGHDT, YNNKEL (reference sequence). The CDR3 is CASSPEASGGMLFF. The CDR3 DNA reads TGTGCCAGCAGCCCGGAGGCTAGCGGTGGAATGCTGTTTTTT.